A single sample is the source of the 19 T cell receptor beta chains below, sequenced in a study of response to subunit inactivated influenza vaccine. MiXCR, applied by TCRdb to the RT-PCR reads, yields one record per CDR3 protein. The sample has 200,000 to 300,000 distinct CDR3 sequences, more than 9% seen once. Sequencing was performed on non-naive T cells sorted from PBMCs, taken less than 15 days before vaccination. These receptors originate from a middle-aged man who received an inactivated influenza vaccine.

This chain uses TRBV9 with TRBJ2-7, with TRBD2 matching 10 bases. The CDR3 covers 15 residues. Germline values: CDR1 SGDLS, CDR2 YYNGEE. V gave up 4 bases and J gave up 5 bases; unmatched junction bases: 9. The CDR3 DNA follows: TGTGCCAGCAGCTCCCTTAGCGGGGGGTCAGACGAGCAGTACTTC. The encoded protein is CASSSLSGGSDEQYF. Supplemented by reference TRBV9 and TRBJ2-7, the full variable domain reads DSGVTQTPKHLITATGQRVTLRCSPRSGDLSVYWYQQSLDQGLQFLIQYYNGEERAKGNILERFSAQQFPDLHSELNLSSLELGDSALYFCASSSLSGGSDEQYFGPGTRLTVT.

The chain recombines TRBV12-2 with TRBJ2-3; the table's D gene call, TRBD2, was not cross checked with the DNA. TRBV12-2 is a pseudogene locus. This CDR3 comprises 17 residues. The DNA for the CDR3 is TGTGCAAGTCGCTTAGCGCGGACTAGGGGAATCACAGATACGCAGTATTTT. Its protein is CASRLARTRGITDTQYF.

This clonotype was recorded once. This may arise from a read error, as a much more abundant clone is one base away. The chain combines TRBV5-1 with TRBJ2-5, with D possibly called TRBD1 or TRBD2 (6 bases each). The germline V gene has CDR1 SGHRS and CDR2 YFSETQ. The CDR3 totals 15 residues. The CDR3 sequence is CTSSAGQNRQETQYF. CDR3 bases: TGCACCAGCAGCGCGGGACAAAATAGACAAGAGACCCAGTACTTC.

The chain uses TRBV24-1 and TRBJ2-1, with unresolved D. This CDR3 comprises 15 residues. The V gene lost 3 bases and the J gene lost 7 bases, with 15 bases spanning the gap. The germline gives CDR1 KGHDR, CDR2 SFDVKD. The CDR3 DNA sequence: TGTGCCACCAGTGATCGGCAAGCTGGATTGAATGAGCAGTTCTTC. As protein: CATSDRQAGLNEQFF.

The chain couples TRBV6-5 to TRBJ1-4; 10 bases align to TRBD1. The germline CDR1 and CDR2 sequences are MNHEY and SVGAGI. This CDR3 spans 15 amino acids. Losses at the gene ends were 4 bases for V and 7 bases for J; bases not matched to a gene: 6. The DNA of the CDR3 is TGTGCCAGCAGTTCCCTGGGACAGGGGAGTGAAAAACTGTTTTTT. Translating gives CASSSLGQGSEKLFF.

This rearrangement joins TRBV29-1 to TRBJ2-2; 11 bases map to TRBD1. The CDR3 totals 19 residues. V was pared by 6 bases and J by 3 bases, with 18 bases of the junction left unmatched. The germline gives CDR1 SQVTM, CDR2 ANQGSEA. CDR3 region: CSVQGSLGQGALDTGELFF. DNA for the CDR3: TGCAGCGTCCAAGGCTCATTAGGACAGGGGGCGTTGGACACCGGGGAGCTGTTTTTT.

This clonotype turned up a few times. The genes are TRBV28 and TRBJ1-3, with D hard to call. This CDR3 has 15 residues. Trimming shortened V by 4 bases and J by 0 bases, and 10 bases separated the two germline ends. The germline V gene has CDR1 MDHEN and CDR2 SYDVKM. The CDR3 region has the DNA TGTGCCAGCAGTTCAAACGGGTACTCTGGAAACACCATATATTTT. It translates to CASSSNGYSGNTIYF.

This clonotype was counted many times. The chain uses TRBV12-3 or TRBV12-4 and TRBJ1-6, with D perhaps TRBD1 (5 bases). The CDR3 contains 15 residues. Trimming pared 2 bases from V and 7 bases from J, leaving 12 bases between. CDR3 sequence (DNA): TGTGCCAGCAGTTTAAGGCAGGGAGCCAATTCACCCCTCCACTTT. This translates into CASSLRQGANSPLHF.

The rearrangement links TRBV20-1 to TRBJ2-3; D not certain. V was shortened by 4 bases and J by 3 bases, with 8 bases between the two germline ends. CDR1 is DFQATT and CDR2 is SNEGSKA in the germline V gene (reference sequence). The CDR3 is 12 residues long. CDR3 loop: CSAMSGTDTQYF. DNA for the CDR3: TGCAGTGCTATGTCCGGTACAGATACGCAGTATTTT.

This clonotype was picked up a small number of times. The chain carries TRBV28 and TRBJ1-5; no clear D gene. V was shortened by 7 bases and J by 3 bases, with 7 bases between the two germline ends. Germline CDR1 and CDR2: MDHEN and SYDVKM. There are 12 residues in the CDR3. The CDR3 nucleotides read TGTGCCAGCAACAAGGTCAATCAGCCCCAGCATTTT. This gives the protein CASNKVNQPQHF.

This clonotype was recorded a few times. J is TRBJ1-3 and V is TRBV29-1, with D tentatively TRBD1 (5 bases). This CDR3 is built from 17 residues. V lost 6 bases to trimming and J lost 0 bases, with 21 bases between them. Germline-derived CDR1 and CDR2 are SQVTM and ANQGSEA. CDR3 DNA sequence: TGCAGCGTGGGAGGACTAGAGAGGGACCGCTCTGGAAACACCATATATTTT. It encodes CSVGGLERDRSGNTIYF.

This CDR3 reads CAWAPGQLREQYF. CDR3 nucleotides: TGTGCCTGGGCGCCGGGACAACTCCGCGAGCAGTACTTC. The chain joins TRBV30 to TRBJ2-7; D is perhaps TRBD1 (6 bases). The CDR3 spans 13 residues. Trimming left V 5 bases short and J 6 bases short, with 17 bases between. Germline CDR1 reads GTSNPN; CDR2 reads SVGIG (reference sequence). The entire variable domain, with the rest obtained from reference TRBV30 and TRBJ2-7, is as follows: SQTIHQWPATLVQPVGSPLSLECTVEGTSNPNLYWYRQAAGRGLQLLFYSVGIGQISSEVPQNLSASRPQDRQFILSSKKLLLSDSGFYLCAWAPGQLREQYFGPGTRLTVT.

This clonotype was picked up a small number of times. A read error may explain this, as a much larger clone is one base away. This chain joins TRBV4-3 and TRBJ2-1; perhaps TRBD2 as D (6 bases). CDR1 and CDR2 from the germline V gene are LGHNA and YSLEER. The CDR3 has 14 amino acids. With 0 bases removed from V and 9 bases from J, the gap between germline ends came to 12 bases. CDR3 loop: CASSQDAGFAEQFF. The CDR3 DNA reads TGCGCCAGCAGCCAAGATGCGGGGTTCGCTGAGCAGTTCTTC.

The V call is TRBV5-8, the J call TRBJ1-2; D possibly corresponds to TRBD1 (5 bases). CDR1 and CDR2 (germline): SGHTS, YDEGEE. The CDR3 length is 14 residues. The V gene lost 4 bases and the J gene lost 5 bases, with 15 bases spanning the gap. CDR3 protein: CASSRPGLAYGYTF. CDR3 nucleotide sequence: TGTGCCAGCAGCCGCCCGGGGCTAGCGTATGGCTACACCTTC.

This clonotype was detected ten times or more. The CDR3: CASSLMAGAAGELFF. CDR3 nucleotides: TGTGCCAGCAGTTTAATGGCAGGGGCGGCCGGGGAGCTGTTTTTT. The genes are TRBV27 and TRBJ2-2; maybe TRBD1 (6 bases). Germline CDR1 reads MNHEY; CDR2 reads SMNVEV (reference sequence). There are 15 residues in the CDR3. Trimming pared 2 bases from V and 6 bases from J, leaving 13 bases between.

The chain uses TRBV3-1 and TRBJ2-3; 7 bases match TRBD1. Unmatched junction bases numbered 4, after V lost 5 bases and J lost 5 bases. This CDR3 region has 13 residues. Germline values: CDR1 LGHDT, CDR2 YNNKEL (reference sequence). CDR3 coding DNA: TGTGCCAGCAGCGCAAGGGGGCGAGATACGCAGTATTTT. It translates to CASSARGRDTQYF.

At least ten counts were recorded for this clonotype. V gene TRBV2 combines with J gene TRBJ2-5, with TRBD2 matching over 9 bases. V shed 4 bases and J 1 base; nucleotides not matched to a gene: 4. Germline CDR1 and CDR2: SNHLY and FYNNEI. The CDR3 extends over 15 amino acids. The chain's CDR3 is CASSVGREGQETQYF. The CDR3 DNA reads as TGTGCCAGCAGTGTCGGGCGGGAGGGCCAAGAGACCCAGTACTTC.

There are many counts of this clonotype. In DNA, the CDR3 is TGTGCCAGCAGCACCACCCTAGGGGGACAGGCGGGGAATTCACCCCTCCACTTT. Residues: CASSTTLGGQAGNSPLHF. The chain employs TRBV11-1 and TRBJ1-6; 8 nucleotides agree with TRBD1. This CDR3 spans 18 amino acids. Germline CDR1 SGHAT, CDR2 FQDESV (reference sequence). V lost 5 bases to trimming and J lost 7 bases; unmatched junction nucleotides: 16.

This clonotype has more than one count but fewer than ten. CDR3 nucleotide sequence: TGCGCCAGCAGCCAACAACTAGCGGTCCAAGAGACCCAGTACTTC. Protein product: CASSQQLAVQETQYF. The chain employs TRBV4-3 and TRBJ2-5, with 8 bases lining up with TRBD2. V shed 2 bases, J shed 1 base, and the junction held 3 bases outside the gene matches. Germline V gene sequence: CDR1 LGHNA, CDR2 YSLEER. The CDR3 sequence is 15 residues long.